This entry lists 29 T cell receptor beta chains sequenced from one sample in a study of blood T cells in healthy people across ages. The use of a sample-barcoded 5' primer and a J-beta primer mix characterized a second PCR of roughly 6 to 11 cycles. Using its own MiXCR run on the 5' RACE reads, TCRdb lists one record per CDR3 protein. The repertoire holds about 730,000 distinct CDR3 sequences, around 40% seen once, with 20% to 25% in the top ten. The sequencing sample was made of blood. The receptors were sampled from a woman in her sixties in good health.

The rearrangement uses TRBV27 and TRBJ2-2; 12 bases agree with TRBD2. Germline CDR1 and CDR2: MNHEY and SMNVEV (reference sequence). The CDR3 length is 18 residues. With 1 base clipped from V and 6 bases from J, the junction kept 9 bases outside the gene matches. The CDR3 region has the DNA TGTGCCAGCAGTTTATTAACCAAGACTAGCGGGAGTGCCGGGGAGCTGTTTTTT. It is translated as CASSLLTKTSGSAGELFF.

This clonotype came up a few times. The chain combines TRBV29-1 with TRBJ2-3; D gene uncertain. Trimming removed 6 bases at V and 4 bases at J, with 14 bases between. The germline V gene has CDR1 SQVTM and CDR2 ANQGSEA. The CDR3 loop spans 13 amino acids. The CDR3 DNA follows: TGCAGCGTGCGGACCCGGGTCGCAGATACGCAGTATTTT. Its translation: CSVRTRVADTQYF.

CDR3 residues: CASSKNWLATDTQYF. The CDR3 nucleotides are TGTGCCAGCAGTAAAAATTGGCTAGCCACAGATACGCAGTATTTT. This chain connects TRBV2 to TRBJ2-3, with a tentative D call TRBD2 (5 bases). Germline CDR1 SNHLY, CDR2 FYNNEI. Trimming stripped 5 bases from V and 2 bases from J, with 14 bases between. This CDR3 region has 15 residues. Variable domain in full (rest from reference TRBV2 and TRBJ2-3): EPEVTQTPSHQVTQMGQEVILRCVPISNHLYFYWYRQILGQKVEFLVSFYNNEISEKSEIFDDQFSVERPDGSNFTLKIRSTKLEDSAMYFCASSKNWLATDTQYFGPGTRLTVL.

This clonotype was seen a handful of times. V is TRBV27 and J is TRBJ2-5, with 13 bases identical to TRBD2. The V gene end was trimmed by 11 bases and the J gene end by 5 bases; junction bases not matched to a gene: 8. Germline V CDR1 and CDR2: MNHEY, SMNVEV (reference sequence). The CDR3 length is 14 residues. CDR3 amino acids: CAGGLAGDWETQYF. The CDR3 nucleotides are TGTGCCGGAGGACTAGCGGGAGATTGGGAGACCCAGTACTTC.

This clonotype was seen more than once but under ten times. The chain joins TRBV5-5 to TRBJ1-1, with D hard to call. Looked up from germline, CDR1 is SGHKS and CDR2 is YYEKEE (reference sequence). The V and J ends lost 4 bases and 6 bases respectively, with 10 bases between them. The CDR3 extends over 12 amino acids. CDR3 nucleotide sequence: TGTGCCAGCAGCCACGTCTGGTCTGAAGCTTTCTTT. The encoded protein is CASSHVWSEAFF.

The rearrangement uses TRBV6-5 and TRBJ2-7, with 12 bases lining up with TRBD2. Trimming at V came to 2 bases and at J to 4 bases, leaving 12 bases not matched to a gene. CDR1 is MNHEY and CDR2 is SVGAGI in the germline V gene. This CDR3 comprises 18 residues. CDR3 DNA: TGTGCCAGCAGTTACCAACTAGCGGGAGGCCCGGGTAGATACGAGCAGTACTTC. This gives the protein CASSYQLAGGPGRYEQYF.

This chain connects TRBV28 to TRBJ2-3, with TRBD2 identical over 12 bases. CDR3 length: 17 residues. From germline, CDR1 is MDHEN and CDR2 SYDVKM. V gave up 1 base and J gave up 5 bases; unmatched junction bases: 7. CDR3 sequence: CASSLSASGRAVDTQYF. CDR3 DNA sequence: TGTGCCAGCAGTTTATCAGCTAGCGGGAGGGCCGTAGATACGCAGTATTTT.

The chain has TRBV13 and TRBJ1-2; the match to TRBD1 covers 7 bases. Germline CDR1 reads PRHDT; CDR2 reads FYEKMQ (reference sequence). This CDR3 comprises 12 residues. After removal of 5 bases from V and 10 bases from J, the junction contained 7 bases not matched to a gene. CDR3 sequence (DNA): TGTGCCAGCAGCGCAAGGGACAGCTACTACACCTTC. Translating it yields CASSARDSYYTF.

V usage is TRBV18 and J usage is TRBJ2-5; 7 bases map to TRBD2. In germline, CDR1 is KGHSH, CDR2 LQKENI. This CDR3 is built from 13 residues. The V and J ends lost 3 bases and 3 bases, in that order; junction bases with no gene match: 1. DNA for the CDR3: TGTGCCAGCTCACCGGCGGGAGAAGAGACCCAGTACTTC. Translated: CASSPAGEETQYF.

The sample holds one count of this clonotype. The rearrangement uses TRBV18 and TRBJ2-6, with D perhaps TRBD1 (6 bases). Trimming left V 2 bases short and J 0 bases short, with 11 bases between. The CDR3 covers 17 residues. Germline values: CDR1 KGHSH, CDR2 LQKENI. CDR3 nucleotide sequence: TGTGCCAGCTCACCAAGGACAGACTACTCTGGGGCCAACGTCCTGACTTTC. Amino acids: CASSPRTDYSGANVLTF.

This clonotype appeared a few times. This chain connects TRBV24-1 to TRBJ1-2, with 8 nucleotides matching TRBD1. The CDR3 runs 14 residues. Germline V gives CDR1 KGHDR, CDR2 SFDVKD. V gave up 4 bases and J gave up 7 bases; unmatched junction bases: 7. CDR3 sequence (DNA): TGTGCCACCAGTGAAGCAGGGGGCTCGAGTGGCTACACCTTC. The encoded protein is CATSEAGGSSGYTF.

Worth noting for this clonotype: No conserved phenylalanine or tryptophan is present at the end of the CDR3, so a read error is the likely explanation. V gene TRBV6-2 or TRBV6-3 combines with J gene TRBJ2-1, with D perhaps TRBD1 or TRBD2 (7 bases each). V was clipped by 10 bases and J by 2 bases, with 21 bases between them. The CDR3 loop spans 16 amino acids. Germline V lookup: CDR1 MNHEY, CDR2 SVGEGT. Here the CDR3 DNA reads TGTGCCACCCTCAGGGGGGGCGGAGGAGCCTACAATGAGCAGTTCTTA. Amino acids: CATLRGGGGAYNEQFL.

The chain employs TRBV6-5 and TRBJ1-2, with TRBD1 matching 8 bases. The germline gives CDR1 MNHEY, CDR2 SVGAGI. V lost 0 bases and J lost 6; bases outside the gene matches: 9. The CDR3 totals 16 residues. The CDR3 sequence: CASSYSGQGYGNGYTF. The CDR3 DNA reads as TGTGCCAGCAGTTACTCCGGACAGGGTTACGGAAATGGCTACACCTTC.

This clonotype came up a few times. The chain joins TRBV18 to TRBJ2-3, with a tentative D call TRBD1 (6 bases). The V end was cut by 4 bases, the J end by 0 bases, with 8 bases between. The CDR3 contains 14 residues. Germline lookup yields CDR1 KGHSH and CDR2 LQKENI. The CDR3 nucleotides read TGTGCCAGCTCACGGGACACTAGCACAGATACGCAGTATTTT. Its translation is CASSRDTSTDTQYF.

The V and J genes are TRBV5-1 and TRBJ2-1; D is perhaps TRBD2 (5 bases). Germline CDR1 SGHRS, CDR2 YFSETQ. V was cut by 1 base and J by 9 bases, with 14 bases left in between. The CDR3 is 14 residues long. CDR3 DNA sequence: TGCGCCAGCAGCTTGAGATCGGGGATGCGTGAGCAGTTCTTC. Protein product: CASSLRSGMREQFF.

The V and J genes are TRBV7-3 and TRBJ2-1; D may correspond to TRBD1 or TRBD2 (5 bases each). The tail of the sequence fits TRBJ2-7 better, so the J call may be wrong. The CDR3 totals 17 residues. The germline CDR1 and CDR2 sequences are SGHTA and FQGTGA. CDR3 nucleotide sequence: TGTGCCAGCAGCCCGGGTAACTCGGGGCGACTATACAATGAGCAGTACTTC. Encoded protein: CASSPGNSGRLYNEQYF.

The CDR3 loop is CASSYSGGESGYTF. The CDR3, as DNA: TGTGCCAGCAGTTATTCCGGGGGGGAGAGCGGCTACACCTTC. The chain recombines TRBV6-5 with TRBJ1-2, with D perhaps matching TRBD1 (5 bases). Between the trimmed V and J ends, which lost 3 bases and 8 bases, there was a span of 16 bases. In germline, CDR1 is MNHEY, CDR2 SVGAGI. The CDR3 is 14 amino acids.

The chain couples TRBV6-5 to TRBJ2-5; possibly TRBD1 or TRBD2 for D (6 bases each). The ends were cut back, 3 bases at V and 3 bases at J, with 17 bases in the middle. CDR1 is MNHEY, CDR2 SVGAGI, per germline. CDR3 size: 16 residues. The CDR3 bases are TGTGCCAGCAGTTATTCGGGGGCGGGCGGGGAAGAGACCCAGTACTTC. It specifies CASSYSGAGGEETQYF.

CDR3 DNA sequence: TGTGCCAGCAGTTACTCTAGGACAGGGGTAACCGGGGAGCTGTTTTTT. This codes for CASSYSRTGVTGELFF. V usage is TRBV6-2 or TRBV6-3 and J usage is TRBJ2-2; 9 nucleotides agree with TRBD1. The ends lost 0 bases at V and 5 bases at J; junction bases unmatched: 4. From germline, CDR1 is MNHEY and CDR2 SVGEGT. The CDR3 totals 16 residues.

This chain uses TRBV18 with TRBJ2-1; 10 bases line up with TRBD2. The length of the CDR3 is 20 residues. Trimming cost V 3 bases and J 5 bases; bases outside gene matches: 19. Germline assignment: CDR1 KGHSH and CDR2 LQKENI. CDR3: CASSPVLEASGGFPNNEQFF. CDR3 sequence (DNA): TGTGCCAGCTCACCCGTACTAGAGGCTAGCGGGGGATTTCCTAACAATGAGCAGTTCTTC. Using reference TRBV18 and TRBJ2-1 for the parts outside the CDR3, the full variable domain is NAGVMQNPRHLVRRRGQEARLRCSPMKGHSHVYWYRQLPEEGLKFMVYLQKENIIDESGMPKERFSAEFPKEGPSILRIQQVVRGDSAAYFCASSPVLEASGGFPNNEQFFGPGTRLTVL.

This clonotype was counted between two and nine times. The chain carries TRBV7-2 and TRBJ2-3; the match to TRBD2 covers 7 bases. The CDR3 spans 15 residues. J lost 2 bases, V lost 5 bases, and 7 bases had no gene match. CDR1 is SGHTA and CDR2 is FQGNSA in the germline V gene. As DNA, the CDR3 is TGTGCCAGCAGCGCAAAGCGGGGCCCCACAGATACGCAGTATTTT. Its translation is CASSAKRGPTDTQYF.

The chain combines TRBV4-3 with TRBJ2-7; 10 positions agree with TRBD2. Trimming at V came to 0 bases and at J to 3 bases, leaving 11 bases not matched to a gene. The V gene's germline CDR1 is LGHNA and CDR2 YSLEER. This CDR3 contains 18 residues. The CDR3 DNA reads TGCGCCAGCAGCCAAGATTTTCTAGCGGGAGTGTGGGGCTACGAGCAGTACTTC. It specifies CASSQDFLAGVWGYEQYF.

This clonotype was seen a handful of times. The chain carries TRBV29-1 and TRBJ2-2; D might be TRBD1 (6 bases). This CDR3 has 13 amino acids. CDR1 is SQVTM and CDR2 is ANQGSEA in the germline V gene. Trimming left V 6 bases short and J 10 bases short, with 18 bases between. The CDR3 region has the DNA TGCAGCGTCTCCCAGGGGCCTTATCAGGAGCTGTTTTTT. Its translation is CSVSQGPYQELFF.

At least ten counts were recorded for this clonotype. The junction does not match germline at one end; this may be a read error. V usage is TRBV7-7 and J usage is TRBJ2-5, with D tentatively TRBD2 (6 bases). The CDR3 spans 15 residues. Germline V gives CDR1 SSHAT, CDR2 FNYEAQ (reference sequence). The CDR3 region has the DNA TGTGCTAGCAGCTTAAACGCGGGGAGTAGCGGGACCCAGTACTTC. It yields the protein CASSLNAGSSGTQYF.

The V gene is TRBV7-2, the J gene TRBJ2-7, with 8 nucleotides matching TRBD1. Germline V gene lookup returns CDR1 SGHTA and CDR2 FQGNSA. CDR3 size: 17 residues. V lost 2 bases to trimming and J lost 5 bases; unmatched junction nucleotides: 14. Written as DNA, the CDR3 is TGTGCCAGCAGCTTAACAGCCGGGACAGGTAGGCTCCACGAGCAGTACTTC. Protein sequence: CASSLTAGTGRLHEQYF.

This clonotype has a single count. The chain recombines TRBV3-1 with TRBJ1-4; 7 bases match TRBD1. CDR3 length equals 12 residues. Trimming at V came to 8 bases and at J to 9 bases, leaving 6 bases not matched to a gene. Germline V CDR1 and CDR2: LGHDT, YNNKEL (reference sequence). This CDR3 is CASGDRHQKLFF. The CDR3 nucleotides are TGTGCCAGCGGGGACAGACATCAAAAACTGTTTTTT.

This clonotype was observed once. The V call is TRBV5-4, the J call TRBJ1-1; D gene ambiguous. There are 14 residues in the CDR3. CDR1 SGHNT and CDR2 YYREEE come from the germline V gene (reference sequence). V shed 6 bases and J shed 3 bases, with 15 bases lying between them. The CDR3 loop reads CASNNPSRDTEAFF. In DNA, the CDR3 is TGTGCCAGCAATAACCCCTCAAGGGACACTGAAGCTTTCTTT.

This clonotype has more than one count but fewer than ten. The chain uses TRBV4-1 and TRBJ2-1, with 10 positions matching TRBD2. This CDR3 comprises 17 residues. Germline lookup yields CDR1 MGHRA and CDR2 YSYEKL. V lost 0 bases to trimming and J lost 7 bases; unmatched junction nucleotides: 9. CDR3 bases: TGCGCCAGCAGCCAAGATCCGTCGGGACTAGCGCTGAATGAGCAGTTCTTC. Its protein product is CASSQDPSGLALNEQFF.

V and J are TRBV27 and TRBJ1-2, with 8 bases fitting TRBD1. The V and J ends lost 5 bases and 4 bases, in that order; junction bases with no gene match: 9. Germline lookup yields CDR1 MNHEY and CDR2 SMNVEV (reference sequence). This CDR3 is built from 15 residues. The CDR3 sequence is CASSPTDRGVYGYTF. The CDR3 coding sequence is TGTGCCAGCAGTCCTACAGACAGGGGAGTCTATGGCTACACCTTC.